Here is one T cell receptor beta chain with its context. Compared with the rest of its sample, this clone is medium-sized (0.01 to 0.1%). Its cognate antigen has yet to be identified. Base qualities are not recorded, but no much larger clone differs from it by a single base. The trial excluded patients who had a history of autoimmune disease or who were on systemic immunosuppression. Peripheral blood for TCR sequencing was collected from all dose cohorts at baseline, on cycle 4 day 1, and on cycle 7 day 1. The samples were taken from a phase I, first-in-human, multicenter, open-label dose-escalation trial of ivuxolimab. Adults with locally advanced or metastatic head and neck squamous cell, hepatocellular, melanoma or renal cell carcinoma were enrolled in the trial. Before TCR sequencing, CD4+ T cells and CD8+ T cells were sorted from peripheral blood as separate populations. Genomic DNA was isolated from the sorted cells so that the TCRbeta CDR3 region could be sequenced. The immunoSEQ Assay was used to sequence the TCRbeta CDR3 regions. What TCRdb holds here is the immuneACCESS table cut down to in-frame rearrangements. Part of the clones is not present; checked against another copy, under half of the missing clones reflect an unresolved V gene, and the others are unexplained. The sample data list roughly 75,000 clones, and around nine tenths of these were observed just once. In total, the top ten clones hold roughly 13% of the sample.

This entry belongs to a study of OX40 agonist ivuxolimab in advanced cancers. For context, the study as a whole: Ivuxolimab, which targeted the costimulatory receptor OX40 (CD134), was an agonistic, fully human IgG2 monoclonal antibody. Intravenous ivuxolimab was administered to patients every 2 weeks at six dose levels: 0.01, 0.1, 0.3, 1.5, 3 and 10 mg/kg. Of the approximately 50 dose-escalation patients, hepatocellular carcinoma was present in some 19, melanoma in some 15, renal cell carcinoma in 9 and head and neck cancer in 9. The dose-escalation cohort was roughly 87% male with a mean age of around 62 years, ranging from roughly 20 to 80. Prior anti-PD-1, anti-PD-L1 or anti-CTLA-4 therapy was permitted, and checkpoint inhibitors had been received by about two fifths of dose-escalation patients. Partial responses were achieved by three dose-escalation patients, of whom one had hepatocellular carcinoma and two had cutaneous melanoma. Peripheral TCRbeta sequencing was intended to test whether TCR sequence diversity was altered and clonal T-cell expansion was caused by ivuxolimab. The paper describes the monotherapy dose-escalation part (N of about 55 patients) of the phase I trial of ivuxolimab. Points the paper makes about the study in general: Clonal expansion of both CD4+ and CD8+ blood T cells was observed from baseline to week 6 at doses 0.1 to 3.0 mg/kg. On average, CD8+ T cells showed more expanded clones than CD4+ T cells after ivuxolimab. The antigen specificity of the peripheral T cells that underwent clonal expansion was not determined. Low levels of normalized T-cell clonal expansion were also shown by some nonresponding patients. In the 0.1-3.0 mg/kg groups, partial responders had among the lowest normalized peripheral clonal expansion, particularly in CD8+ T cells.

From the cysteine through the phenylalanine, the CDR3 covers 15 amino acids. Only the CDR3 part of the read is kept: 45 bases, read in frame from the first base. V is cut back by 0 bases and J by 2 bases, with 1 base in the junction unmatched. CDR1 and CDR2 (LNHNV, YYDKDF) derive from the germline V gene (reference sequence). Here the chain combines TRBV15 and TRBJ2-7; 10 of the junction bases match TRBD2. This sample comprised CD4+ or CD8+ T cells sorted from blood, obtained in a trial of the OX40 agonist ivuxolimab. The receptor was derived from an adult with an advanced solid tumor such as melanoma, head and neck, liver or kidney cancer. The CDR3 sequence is CATSRDLAGAYEQYF. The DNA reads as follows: TGTGCCACCAGCAGAGATCTAGCGGGAGCCTACGAGCAGTACTTC.